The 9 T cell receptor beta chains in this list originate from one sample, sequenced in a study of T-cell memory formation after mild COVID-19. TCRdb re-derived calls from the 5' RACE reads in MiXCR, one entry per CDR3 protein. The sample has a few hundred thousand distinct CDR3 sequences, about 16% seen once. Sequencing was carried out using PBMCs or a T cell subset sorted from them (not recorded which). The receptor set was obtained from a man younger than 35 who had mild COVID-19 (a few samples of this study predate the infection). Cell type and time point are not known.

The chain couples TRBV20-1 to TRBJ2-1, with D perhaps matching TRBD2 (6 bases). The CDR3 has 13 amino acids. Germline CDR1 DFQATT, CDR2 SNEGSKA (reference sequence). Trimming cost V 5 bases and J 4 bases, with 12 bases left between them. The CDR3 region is CSAPGRGYNEQFF. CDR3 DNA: TGCAGTGCTCCCGGACGGGGGTACAATGAGCAGTTCTTC.

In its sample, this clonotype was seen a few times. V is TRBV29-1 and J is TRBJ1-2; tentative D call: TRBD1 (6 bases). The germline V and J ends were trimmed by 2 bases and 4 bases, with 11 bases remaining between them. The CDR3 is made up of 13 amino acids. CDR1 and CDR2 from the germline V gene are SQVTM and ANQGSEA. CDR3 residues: CSVEFRGSYGYTF. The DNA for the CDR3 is TGCAGCGTTGAATTTAGGGGGAGCTATGGCTACACCTTC.

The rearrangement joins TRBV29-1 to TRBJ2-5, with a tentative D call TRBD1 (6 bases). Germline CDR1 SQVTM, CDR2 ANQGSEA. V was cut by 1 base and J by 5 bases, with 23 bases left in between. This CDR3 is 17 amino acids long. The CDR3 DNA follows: TGCAGCGTTGAAGCGTCCTCGCCCGGGACCACAGGGGAGACCCAGTACTTC. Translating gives CSVEASSPGTTGETQYF.

In DNA form, the CDR3 reads TGTGCCAGCATCCAGCGGGAGACCCAGTACTTC. As protein: CASIQRETQYF. V and J are TRBV7-3 and TRBJ2-5; tentatively, D is TRBD2 (5 bases). Per germline, CDR1 SGHTA and CDR2 FQGTGA. This CDR3 comprises 11 residues. V shed 7 bases and J shed 5 bases, with 8 bases lying between them.

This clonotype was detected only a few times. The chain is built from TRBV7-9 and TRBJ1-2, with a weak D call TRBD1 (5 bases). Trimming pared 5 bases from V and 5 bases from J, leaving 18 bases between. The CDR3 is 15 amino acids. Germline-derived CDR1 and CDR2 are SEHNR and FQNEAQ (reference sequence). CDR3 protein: CASSPPRADRYGYTF. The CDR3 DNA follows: TGTGCCAGCAGCCCCCCCAGGGCCGACCGATATGGCTACACCTTC.

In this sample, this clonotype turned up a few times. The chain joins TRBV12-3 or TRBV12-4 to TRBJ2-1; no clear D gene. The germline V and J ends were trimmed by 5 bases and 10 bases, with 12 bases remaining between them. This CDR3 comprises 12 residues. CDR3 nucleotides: TGTGCCAGCAGTAACTATGAATCGGAGCAGTTCTTC. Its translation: CASSNYESEQFF.

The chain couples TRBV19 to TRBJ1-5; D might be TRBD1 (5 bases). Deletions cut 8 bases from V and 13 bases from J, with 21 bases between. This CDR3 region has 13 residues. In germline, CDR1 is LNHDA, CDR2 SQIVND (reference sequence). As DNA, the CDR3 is TGTGCCAGTGTGGAAGACACAGGTGACAAGCAGCATTTT. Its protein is CASVEDTGDKQHF.

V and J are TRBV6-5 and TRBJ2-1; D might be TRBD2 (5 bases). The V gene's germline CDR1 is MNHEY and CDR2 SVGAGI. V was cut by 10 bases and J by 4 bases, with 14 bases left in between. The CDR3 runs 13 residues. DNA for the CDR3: TGTGCCACGGGAAGAGTGGTTTACAATGAGCAGTTCTTC. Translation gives CATGRVVYNEQFF.

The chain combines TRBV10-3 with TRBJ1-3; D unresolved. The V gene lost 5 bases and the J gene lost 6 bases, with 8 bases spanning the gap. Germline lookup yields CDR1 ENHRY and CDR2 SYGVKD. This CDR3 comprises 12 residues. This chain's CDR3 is CAISPSLNTIYF. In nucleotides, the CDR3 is TGTGCCATCAGTCCCTCCTTAAACACCATATATTTT.